This T cell receptor (beta chain) was recovered during a study of cytomegalovirus exposure and HLA in healthy donors. Study-level results: In most subjects, TCR beta sequences reportedly gave accurate predictions of HLA-A and HLA-B alleles. A reported reduction in N-insertions relative to the 666-donor mean was seen in an Asian-associated ancestry cluster in a later analysis. Testing in vitro showed a few CMV-associated chains specific for CMV antigens.

A note on this clone: The antigen remains unidentified.

Germline V gene lookup returns CDR1 MRHNA and CDR2 SNTAGT. Trimming removed 4 bases from V and 2 bases from J; junction bases left unmatched: 1. The CDR3 extends over 14 amino acids. With 60 Vbeta and 13 Jbeta primers, the PCR was carried out. Method: immunoSEQ multiplex PCR; TCRdb's copy keeps in-frame clones and lacks some. The data include roughly 57,000 clones; the top ten clones carry 9.5% to 15%. The chain links TRBV6-4 to TRBJ2-3; TRBD2 matches at 9 bases. The material sequenced was PBMCs. This TCR came from a man in his late teens or twenties in good health and CMV-seropositive. The CDR3 protein is CASSGTSDTDTQYF. CDR3 sequence (DNA): TGTGCCAGCAGTGGGACTAGCGACACAGATACGCAGTATTTT.